This entry is about one T cell receptor beta chain. What it binds is not known. TCRdb ran MiXCR on the 5' RACE reads and lists one entry per CDR3 protein. The sample consists of 550,000 to 700,000 distinct CDR3 sequences, around 21% of them appearing once. The record originates from a study of identical twins. The CDR3 loop spans 14 amino acids. V lost 3 bases to trimming and J lost 7 bases, with 13 bases between them. Germline loops: CDR1 SGHRS, CDR2 YFSETQ. Broader study findings: Out-of-frame beta chain sequences displayed weaker excess sharing between twins.

The same sample was also studied in work on T cells expressing NK-cell markers.

Sequenced sample: PBMCs. The chain carries TRBV5-1 and TRBJ1-4, with D possibly matching TRBD1 (5 bases). This TCR came from a woman under 30 in good health. The CDR3: CASSSMGVGEKLFF. In nucleotides, the CDR3 is TGCGCCAGCAGCTCGATGGGGGTGGGTGAAAAACTGTTTTTT.